These T cell receptor beta chains were read from a single sample in a study of cytomegalovirus exposure and HLA in healthy donors. Some clones are missing from TCRdb's copy, which holds only in-frame ones; the method was immunoSEQ multiplex PCR. The sample has approximately 150,000 clones; more than 60% are singletons. The sequenced material came from PBMCs. These receptors all come from a woman aged 60-75 years in good health and CMV-seronegative. Both conserved end residues are part of each CDR3. A D gene is named only where the DNA matches it firmly. Rows give clone size only sometimes, using once, few, many, or a class for an expanded clone.

v_gene: TRBV7-2; abundance: .; d_gene: .; j_gene: TRBJ2-5; CDR3nt: TGTGCCAGCGGACTGTACCAAGAGACCCAGTACTTC; CDR3aa: CASGLYQETQYF
v_gene: TRBV5-1; abundance: .; d_gene: TRBD2; j_gene: TRBJ2-2; CDR3nt: TGCGCCAGCAGCTTGGAGCGGGGGGACACCGGGGAGCTGTTTTTT; CDR3aa: CASSLERGDTGELFF
v_gene: TRBV7-2; abundance: .; d_gene: .; j_gene: TRBJ2-1; CDR3nt: TGTGCCAGCAGCGAGGTAGTTGAGCAGTTCTTC; CDR3aa: CASSEVVEQFF
v_gene: TRBV5-4; abundance: .; d_gene: TRBD2; j_gene: TRBJ2-1; CDR3nt: TGTGCCAGCAGCTTGGCGGGACTAGCGGGCCCCTACAATGAGCAGTTCTTC; CDR3aa: CASSLAGLAGPYNEQFF
v_gene: TRBV28; abundance: .; d_gene: .; j_gene: TRBJ2-7; CDR3nt: TGTGCCAGCAGTGACGCAGGGAAAACCTACGAGCAGTACTTC; CDR3aa: CASSDAGKTYEQYF
v_gene: TRBV2; abundance: .; d_gene: .; j_gene: TRBJ2-7; CDR3nt: TGTGCCAGCAGTGAAGCCCCACAGGTTTCCTACGAGCAATACTTC; CDR3aa: CASSEAPQVSYEQYF
v_gene: TRBV11-2; abundance: few; d_gene: .; j_gene: TRBJ1-4; CDR3nt: TGTGCCAGCAGCTTAGGGGCAGGGGTTGGAGGAGGTAATGAAAAACTGTTTTTT; CDR3aa: CASSLGAGVGGGNEKLFF
v_gene: TRBV28; abundance: .; d_gene: TRBD2; j_gene: TRBJ2-1; CDR3nt: TGTGCCAGCAGTTTACGGCGACTAGCGGGAGGAAATGAGCAGTTCTTC; CDR3aa: CASSLRRLAGGNEQFF
v_gene: TRBV7-2; abundance: few; d_gene: .; j_gene: TRBJ2-1; CDR3nt: TGTGCCAGCAGCTTAGCGCCGGGGGGCGGGTACAATGAGCAGTTCTTC; CDR3aa: CASSLAPGGGYNEQFF
v_gene: TRBV6-5; abundance: .; d_gene: .; j_gene: TRBJ2-3; CDR3nt: TGTGCCAGCAGTTACTTAAGAGCGGGCACAGATACGCAGTATTTT; CDR3aa: CASSYLRAGTDTQYF
v_gene: TRBV5-6; abundance: .; d_gene: TRBD1; j_gene: TRBJ1-3; CDR3nt: TGTGCCAGCAGCTGGGACAGGGGGCGGTCTGGAAACACCATATATTTT; CDR3aa: CASSWDRGRSGNTIYF
v_gene: TRBV5-4; abundance: .; d_gene: .; j_gene: TRBJ2-1; CDR3nt: TGTGCCAGCAGGGCCCCCGGGAGAGAGCAGTTCTTC; CDR3aa: CASRAPGREQFF
v_gene: TRBV9; abundance: .; d_gene: .; j_gene: TRBJ2-1; CDR3nt: TGTGCCAGCAGCGCCGACAGACCCTACGGTAATGAGCAGTTCTTC; CDR3aa: CASSADRPYGNEQFF
v_gene: TRBV10-3; abundance: .; d_gene: TRBD2; j_gene: TRBJ2-2; CDR3nt: TGTGCCATCAGTCCGGGACTAGCGGGAGGGACCGGGGAGCTGTTTTTT; CDR3aa: CAISPGLAGGTGELFF
v_gene: TRBV28; abundance: few; d_gene: TRBD2; j_gene: TRBJ2-1; CDR3nt: TGTGCCAGCAACCGCGGACTAGCGGTTCTGGATGAGCAGTTCTTC; CDR3aa: CASNRGLAVLDEQFF
v_gene: TRBV18; abundance: .; d_gene: TRBD1; j_gene: TRBJ2-5; CDR3nt: TGTGCCAGCTCGCAAGGGGGCGAAGAGACCCAGTACTTC; CDR3aa: CASSQGGEETQYF
v_gene: TRBV29-1; abundance: once; d_gene: TRBD1; j_gene: TRBJ2-7; CDR3nt: TGCAGCGTTGAAGATAGCAGGGGGTTCTCCTACGAGCAGTACTTC; CDR3aa: CSVEDSRGFSYEQYF
v_gene: TRBV14; abundance: few; d_gene: TRBD2; j_gene: TRBJ2-1; CDR3nt: TGTGCCAGCAGCCGACGAATCGGGCGATCGACTAGCGAGCAGTTCTTC; CDR3aa: CASSRRIGRSTSEQFF